One and the same sample provided the 6 T cell receptor beta chains below, sequenced in a study of blood T cell repertoires in COVID-19. Clones were read by immunoSEQ multiplex PCR, and TCRdb kept only the in-frame ones, dropping some. The sample lists around 250,000 clones, more than 70% occurring once. The source material was peripheral blood. The source of these receptors is a man at least 80 years old with acute or convalescent COVID-19.

The V call is TRBV10-1, the J call TRBJ2-2, with D hard to call. V was cut by 3 bases and J by 10 bases, with 18 bases left in between. CDR3 length: 15 residues. CDR1 and CDR2 from the germline V gene are WNHNN and SYGVQD (reference sequence). CDR3 amino acids: CASSDQPGPAEELFF. In DNA, the CDR3 is TGCGCCAGCAGTGATCAGCCGGGTCCCGCGGAGGAGCTGTTTTTT.

This chain uses TRBV11-3 with TRBJ2-3; 9 nucleotides agree with TRBD1. The CDR3 covers 15 residues. CDR1 is SGHNT and CDR2 is YENEEA in the germline V gene. The trim removed 5 bases at V and 3 bases at J, leaving 6 bases unmatched. For the CDR3, the DNA is TGTGCCAGCAGCCCGCCGGGACAGGGAACAGATACGCAGTATTTT. Its translation: CASSPPGQGTDTQYF. Variable domain in full (rest from reference TRBV11-3 and TRBJ2-3): EAGVVQSPRYKIIEKKQPVAFWCNPISGHNTLYWYLQNLGQGPELLIRYENEEAVDDSQLPKDRFSAERLKGVDSTLKIQPAELGDSAVYLCASSPPGQGTDTQYFGPGTRLTVL.

This chain joins TRBV19 and TRBJ1-5, with 7 bases identical to TRBD1. CDR1 and CDR2 (germline): LNHDA, SQIVND (reference sequence). With 5 bases clipped from V and 2 bases from J, the junction kept 9 bases outside the gene matches. The CDR3 totals 16 residues. The CDR3 loop reads CASSVLQGSRNQPQHF. The CDR3 nucleotides are TGTGCCAGTAGTGTACTACAGGGGTCGCGCAATCAGCCCCAGCATTTT.

The chain combines TRBV5-1 with TRBJ1-1; no clear D. Germline V gene data show CDR1 as SGHRS and CDR2 as YFSETQ. This CDR3 is built from 14 residues. V lost 0 bases to trimming and J lost 4 bases, with 10 bases between them. Here the CDR3 DNA reads TGCGCCAGCAGCTTGGTTCTAGGCCCCACTGAAGCTTTCTTT. Its translation: CASSLVLGPTEAFF.

The chain employs TRBV28 and TRBJ1-6; tentatively, D is TRBD1 (6 bases). The CDR3 runs 13 residues. Germline assignment: CDR1 MDHEN and CDR2 SYDVKM. V dropped 7 bases and J dropped 13 bases, with 17 bases sitting between them. The CDR3 DNA reads as TGTGCCAGCACCGCCTCAGGGGATCCGCCCCTCCACTTT. Protein sequence: CASTASGDPPLHF.

The J gene is TRBJ2-4, the V gene TRBV2, with D possibly matching TRBD1 (6 bases). CDR1 SNHLY and CDR2 FYNNEI come from the germline V gene. Trimming cost V 7 bases and J 11 bases, with 15 bases left between them. The CDR3 sequence is 12 residues long. CDR3 protein: CASTPDSRVQYF. The CDR3 DNA follows: TGTGCCAGCACCCCGGACAGTAGGGTTCAGTACTTC.